The 10 T cell receptor beta chains reported below all come from one sample, sequenced in a study of early T cells in non-severe SARS-CoV-2 infection. TCRdb re-analysed the 5' RACE reads in MiXCR, keeping a single row per CDR3 protein. The sample yields 100,000 to 120,000 distinct CDR3 sequences, 9.5% to 13% seen once. Sequencing was carried out using whole blood. These receptors were taken from an adult who was a healthcare worker with PCR-confirmed SARS-CoV-2 infection or an uninfected control (not recorded which).

This chain uses TRBV4-1 with TRBJ2-1; D is uncertain. Trimming removed 0 bases from V and 9 bases from J, with 6 bases in between. There are 12 residues in the CDR3. Germline V CDR1 and CDR2: MGHRA, YSYEKL. The CDR3 nucleotides read TGCGCCAGCAGCCAAGATAGCCCTGAGCAGTTCTTC. Protein: CASSQDSPEQFF.

This chain connects TRBV28 to TRBJ1-2; the D is unclear. CDR1 and CDR2 (germline): MDHEN, SYDVKM. The CDR3 is 12 residues long. Trimming took off 2 bases at V and 6 bases at J, with 7 bases between the two ends. The CDR3 DNA is TGTGCCAGCAGTTTAACAGCTAATGGCTACACCTTC. Encoded protein: CASSLTANGYTF.

This clonotype has a handful of counts. The rearrangement joins TRBV27 to TRBJ2-1; D might be TRBD1 (7 bases). This CDR3 is 18 amino acids long. CDR1 and CDR2 from the germline V gene are MNHEY and SMNVEV (reference sequence). The germline V and J ends were trimmed by 8 bases and 7 bases, with 30 bases remaining between them. This CDR3 reads CASPIRCDREENENEQFF. CDR3 bases: TGTGCCAGCCCGATCCGTTGTGACAGGGAGGAGAATGAGAATGAGCAGTTCTTC.

V usage is TRBV29-1 and J usage is TRBJ2-7; D is unclear. The CDR3 runs 13 residues. Germline V gene lookup returns CDR1 SQVTM and CDR2 ANQGSEA. V dropped 4 bases and J dropped 1 base, with 11 bases sitting between them. The CDR3 DNA follows: TGCAGCGTTGGATGGGCCGGATCCTACGAGCAGTACTTC. It specifies CSVGWAGSYEQYF.

This clonotype was observed a handful of times. The chain links TRBV30 to TRBJ1-2; D gene unclear. This CDR3 region has 14 residues. V was trimmed by 0 bases and J by 6 bases, leaving 14 bases between them. Germline lookup yields CDR1 GTSNPN and CDR2 SVGIG (reference sequence). In DNA form, the CDR3 reads TGTGCCTGGAGTGTACAAGGGCAGAAGAATGGCTACACCTTC. Residues: CAWSVQGQKNGYTF.

This clonotype was recorded a few times. The chain uses TRBV11-2 and TRBJ2-3, with 9 nucleotides matching TRBD2. The length of the CDR3 is 14 residues. V shed 8 bases, J shed 6 bases, and the junction held 9 bases outside the gene matches. From germline, CDR1 is SGHAT and CDR2 FQNNGV. The chain's CDR3 is CASGGTSLRDTQYF. DNA of the CDR3: TGTGCCAGCGGCGGGACTAGCCTCCGGGATACGCAGTATTTT.

The chain carries TRBV7-9 and TRBJ1-6; D unresolved. CDR1 SEHNR and CDR2 FQNEAQ come from the germline V gene (reference sequence). The CDR3 runs 14 residues. V was clipped by 1 base and J by 5 bases, with 6 bases between them. The CDR3, as DNA: TGTGCCAGCAGCTTAGGTCGAAATAATTCACCCCTCCACTTT. It yields the protein CASSLGRNNSPLHF.

The chain joins TRBV12-3 or TRBV12-4 to TRBJ1-1; TRBD1 is a possible D gene (6 bases). V was shortened by 6 bases and J by 0 bases, with 20 bases between the two germline ends. This CDR3 spans 17 amino acids. CDR3 amino acids: CASRRARDTGLNTEAFF. The CDR3, as DNA: TGTGCCAGCAGGCGAGCCCGAGATACAGGGTTGAACACTGAAGCTTTCTTT.

This clonotype was seen only a few times. The rearrangement uses TRBV12-3 or TRBV12-4 and TRBJ2-5; 7 bases agree with TRBD1. The CDR3 is 13 residues long. The trim removed 6 bases at V and 4 bases at J, leaving 5 bases unmatched. The CDR3: CASSSGTVETQYF. In DNA form, the CDR3 reads TGTGCCAGCAGCTCCGGGACAGTAGAGACCCAGTACTTC.

This clonotype has only a few counts. This chain connects TRBV7-9 to TRBJ1-1; D unclear. The CDR3 is made up of 12 amino acids. Germline V lookup: CDR1 SEHNR, CDR2 FQNEAQ (reference sequence). Trimming took 5 bases from V and 11 from J, leaving 15 bases between them. As DNA, the CDR3 is TGTGCCAGCAGCCTCTCTGGGGTGGGGGCTTTCTTT. This translates into CASSLSGVGAFF.